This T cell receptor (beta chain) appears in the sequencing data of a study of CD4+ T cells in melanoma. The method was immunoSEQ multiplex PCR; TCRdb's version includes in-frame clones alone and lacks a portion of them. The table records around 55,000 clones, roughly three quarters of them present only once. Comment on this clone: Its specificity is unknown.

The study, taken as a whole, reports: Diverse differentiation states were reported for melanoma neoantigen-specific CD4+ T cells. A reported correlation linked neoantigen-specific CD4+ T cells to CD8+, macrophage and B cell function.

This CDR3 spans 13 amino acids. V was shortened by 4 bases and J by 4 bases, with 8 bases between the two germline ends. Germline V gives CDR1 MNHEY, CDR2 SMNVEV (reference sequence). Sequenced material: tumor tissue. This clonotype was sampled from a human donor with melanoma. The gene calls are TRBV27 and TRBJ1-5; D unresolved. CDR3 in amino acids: CASSSIVNQPQHF. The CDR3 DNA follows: TGTGCCAGCAGTTCCATTGTGAATCAGCCCCAGCATTTT.